The 26 T cell receptor beta chains given below trace back to one sample, sequenced in a study of T cells expressing NK-cell markers. TCRdb derives one entry per CDR3 protein from the 5' RACE reads, leaving out DNA. This repertoire includes a few hundred thousand distinct CDR3 sequences. The specimen was blood T cells: a sorted CD56 or NKG2C T cell subset, CD4+ or CD8+ T cells, or bulk PBMC T cells (not recorded which). The receptors were gathered from a man aged 18-69 years in good health.

The V call is TRBV7-9, the J call TRBJ2-4. The CDR3 loop spans 16 amino acids. Per germline, CDR1 SEHNR and CDR2 FQNEAQ (reference sequence). CDR3 sequence reads: CASSLSGTAAKNIQYF.

This CDR3 reads CSAKTLPGGNYEQYF. The gene calls are TRBV29-1 and TRBJ2-7; the TRBD1 assignment by TCRdb is unverifiable without DNA. Germline values: CDR1 SQVTM, CDR2 ANQGSEA. The CDR3 sequence is 15 residues long.

The genes are TRBV12-3 or TRBV12-4 and TRBJ2-2; TCRdb's assignment of TRBD2 cannot be checked, as there is no DNA. CDR3 length equals 15 residues. CDR3: CASSSTSGGTGELFF.

The rearrangement joins TRBV20-1 to TRBJ2-7; the TCRdb D gene call, TRBD1, has no DNA to confirm it. This CDR3 comprises 13 residues. Germline values: CDR1 DFQATT, CDR2 SNEGSKA (reference sequence). The chain's CDR3 is CSAHDPGSYEQYF.

V gene TRBV19 combines with J gene TRBJ1-5. From germline, CDR1 is LNHDA and CDR2 SQIVND (reference sequence). CDR3 length equals 13 residues. The CDR3 loop is CATRGDNWQPQHF.

The V gene is TRBV20-1, the J gene TRBJ2-7; TCRdb's D call, TRBD1, is unchecked because there is no DNA. CDR1 and CDR2 (germline): DFQATT, SNEGSKA (reference sequence). There are 15 residues in the CDR3. The CDR3 here is CSARALGGGSYEQYF.

This rearrangement joins TRBV20-1 to TRBJ2-7; TCRdb calls TRBD1, which cannot be checked without DNA. This CDR3 spans 15 amino acids. Germline V gives CDR1 DFQATT, CDR2 SNEGSKA (reference sequence). CDR3 sequence: CSASRPGQEGYEQYF.

J is TRBJ2-1 and V is TRBV9; the D call of TRBD1 rests on TCRdb alone, since no DNA is present to check it. The CDR3 has 15 amino acids. Germline values: CDR1 SGDLS, CDR2 YYNGEE. The CDR3 loop is CASSLDRVVGDEQFF. Full variable domain (outside the CDR3, taken from reference TRBV9 and TRBJ2-1): DSGVTQTPKHLITATGQRVTLRCSPRSGDLSVYWYQQSLDQGLQFLIQYYNGEERAKGNILERFSAQQFPDLHSELNLSSLELGDSALYFCASSLDRVVGDEQFFGPGTRLTVL.

The chain is built from TRBV11-2 and TRBJ2-3. Germline CDR1 reads SGHAT; CDR2 reads FQNNGV. The CDR3 is made up of 16 amino acids. The CDR3: CASSLSLWGVGDTQYF. Drawing the rest from reference TRBV11-2 and TRBJ2-3, the complete variable domain is EAGVAQSPRYKIIEKRQSVAFWCNPISGHATLYWYQQILGQGPKLLIQFQNNGVVDDSQLPKDRFSAERLKGVDSTLKIQPAKLEDSAVYLCASSLSLWGVGDTQYFGPGTRLTVL.

The J gene is TRBJ2-2, the V gene TRBV2; there is no DNA to check the TCRdb D call of TRBD1. This CDR3 comprises 15 residues. Germline CDR1 reads SNHLY; CDR2 reads FYNNEI. CDR3 region: CASSLTGEGTGELFF.

CDR3 in amino acids: CASSYGDAASAGNTIYF. V gene TRBV6-5 combines with J gene TRBJ1-3. The CDR3 consists of 17 residues. Germline V gives CDR1 MNHEY, CDR2 SVGAGI.

This rearrangement joins TRBV11-2 to TRBJ2-3; without DNA, the TCRdb call of TRBD2 cannot be checked. The CDR3 covers 18 residues. Germline lookup yields CDR1 SGHAT and CDR2 FQNNGV. The CDR3: CASSLTSGGTPSTDTQYF.

The chain uses TRBV30 and TRBJ2-7; TCRdb reports TRBD2, a call that lacks DNA to check it against. This CDR3 spans 14 amino acids. CDR1 is GTSNPN, CDR2 SVGIG, per germline (reference sequence). The CDR3: CAWSAGTSFYEQYF.

This rearrangement joins TRBV7-9 to TRBJ2-6; no DNA is available, so the TRBD2 call from TCRdb remains unchecked. CDR1 is SEHNR and CDR2 is FQNEAQ in the germline V gene (reference sequence). The CDR3 has 14 residues. The CDR3 sequence: CASRREAGANVLTF.

The chain combines TRBV20-1 with TRBJ2-1; there is no DNA to check the TCRdb D call of TRBD2. This CDR3 comprises 15 residues. The germline V gene encodes CDR1 DFQATT and CDR2 SNEGSKA (reference sequence). The CDR3 protein is CSARVGGPMEDEQFF.

The rearrangement joins TRBV12-3 or TRBV12-4 to TRBJ1-2; no DNA is available, so the TRBD1 call from TCRdb remains unchecked. This CDR3 contains 16 residues. The CDR3 loop reads CASSPGRRAFSYGYTF.

The chain employs TRBV18 and TRBJ2-3. There are 15 residues in the CDR3. CDR1 is KGHSH, CDR2 LQKENI, per germline. CDR3 sequence: CASSPASVSTDTQYF. Variable domain in full (rest from reference TRBV18 and TRBJ2-3): NAGVMQNPRHLVRRRGQEARLRCSPMKGHSHVYWYRQLPEEGLKFMVYLQKENIIDESGMPKERFSAEFPKEGPSILRIQQVVRGDSAAYFCASSPASVSTDTQYFGPGTRLTVL.

The chain uses TRBV6-5 and TRBJ1-2; TCRdb designates TRBD1, a call that cannot be tested without DNA. Germline assignment: CDR1 MNHEY and CDR2 SVGAGI. The CDR3 has 15 residues. CDR3 residues: CASSYDRKTNYGYTF.

The chain is built from TRBV20-1 and TRBJ1-2; the TCRdb call, TRBD1, lacks DNA for checking. The CDR3 covers 15 residues. The germline V gene encodes CDR1 DFQATT and CDR2 SNEGSKA (reference sequence). The CDR3 sequence: CSARVTGAPRGGYTF.

V and J are TRBV6-6 and TRBJ2-7. This CDR3 contains 13 residues. CDR1 and CDR2 from the germline V gene are MNHNY and SVGAGI (reference sequence). CDR3 sequence: CASSYALQYEQYF.

V is TRBV9 and J is TRBJ1-2; lacking DNA, the TRBD1 call made by TCRdb goes unchecked. In germline, CDR1 is SGDLS, CDR2 YYNGEE. This CDR3 contains 14 residues. The CDR3 loop is CASSVGGAEMGYTF. The variable domain in full, with the rest retrieved from reference TRBV9 and TRBJ1-2, is DSGVTQTPKHLITATGQRVTLRCSPRSGDLSVYWYQQSLDQGLQFLIQYYNGEERAKGNILERFSAQQFPDLHSELNLSSLELGDSALYFCASSVGGAEMGYTFGSGTRLTVV.

V usage is TRBV6-5 and J usage is TRBJ1-2; without DNA, the TCRdb call of TRBD1 cannot be checked. The CDR3 sequence is 15 residues long. Germline V gene lookup returns CDR1 MNHEY and CDR2 SVGAGI. This CDR3 is CASSYADRGRGGYTF.

The chain links TRBV28 to TRBJ1-3. Germline CDR1 is MDHEN and CDR2 is SYDVKM. The CDR3 contains 15 residues. The CDR3 sequence: CASSLPAGSGNTIYF.

The chain recombines TRBV20-1 with TRBJ1-1. Germline values: CDR1 DFQATT, CDR2 SNEGSKA (reference sequence). This CDR3 spans 11 amino acids. The CDR3 loop reads CSASKNTEAFF.

The rearrangement links TRBV3-1 to TRBJ2-7; the TCRdb D gene call, TRBD1, has no DNA to confirm it. Germline assignment: CDR1 LGHDT and CDR2 YNNKEL (reference sequence). The CDR3 covers 17 residues. CDR3: CASSPLISGGTSYEQYF.

This CDR3 is CASSPWGQGFGYGYTF. V usage is TRBV12-3 or TRBV12-4 and J usage is TRBJ1-2; TCRdb returns TRBD1, unconfirmable since there is no DNA. The CDR3 runs 16 residues.